This T cell receptor beta chain was identified during a study of T cells after yellow fever vaccination (dated by TCRdb to between 2018 and 2020). Background for the entire study: Libraries from fractions with low cell numbers were prepared with the SMART-Seq v4 Ultra Low Input RNA kit. Bulk PBMC replicates and cell subsets were isolated from blood drawn at multiple timepoints before and after both primary and secondary immunization. The cohort comprised two healthy male donors, one aged 18 to 30 and one aged 30 to 40 years. To track T-cell clones before and after primary and booster YFV17D yellow fever vaccination, bulk TCR alpha and beta repertoires were sequenced longitudinally. On the study overall, not on this receptor specifically: Compared with the primary T-cell response, the secondary T-cell response was faster but weaker, reaching its peak on day 5 rather than on day 15. After the booster, most of the clones that had expanded following primary vaccination were detected again (around 95% of CD4 and roughly 88% of CD8), which suggests that memory was broadly maintained. A small share of clonotypes was detected in both CD4 and CD8 compartments, with the overlap likely arising from convergent recombination. Computational filtering was required because FACS-sorted repertoires could contain abundant contaminating clonotypes from the bulk population. Only a couple of donors were included in the study, so the extent to which the findings can be generalized is limited.

For this clonotype: The antigen it recognizes is unknown. No qualities accompany the bases; no much larger clone lies one base away.

CDR1 and CDR2 are drawn from the germline V gene: MNHEY, SVGEGT. Including the terminal cysteine and phenylalanine, the CDR3 comprises 18 residues. CDR3 DNA is the only sequence kept; it has 54 bases, read in frame from the first base. Here V drops 6 bases and J drops 1 base, and the junction holds 15 bases not matched to any gene. Sample treatment or condition, as interpreted from the label and publication: live attenuated yellow fever vaccine strain. At each blood-draw timepoint, two biological replicates of bulk PBMCs were obtained. PBMCs were isolated from peripheral blood using a standard Ficoll-Paque protocol. TriZol was used to extract RNA from bulk PBMCs, from CD4 and CD8 fractions, and from dextramer-positive and dextramer-negative fractions. TCR cDNA was synthesized by 5'RACE template switching, which introduced a universal primer site and unique molecular identifiers. Priming of cDNA synthesis was performed from both the TCR alpha and TCR beta constant segments. Libraries were amplified in two PCR steps, with sample barcodes and sequencing adapters added in the second step. Libraries were sequenced on Illumina HiSeq 2500 (2x100 bp) or NovaSeq (2x150 bp). As for how the authors treated the data: MIGEC handled demultiplexing of reads and collapsing into UMI consensus sequences, while MiXCR performed V(D)J alignment. Vaccine-responding clonotypes were defined with edgeR using replicate PBMC samples, requiring FDR below 0.01 and a log2 fold change above 5 up to day 15. CD4 or CD8 identity was assigned to each bulk clonotype according to whether the clonotype was present at higher abundance in the sequenced CD4 repertoire or the sequenced CD8 repertoire. TCRdb reworked the public reads: Q25 trimming with fastp, MiXCR clone assembly, productive beta chains retained. Identical CDR3 proteins give one entry, which carries the most common genes and DNA. The V and J calls here are based on TCRdb, not the publication. This sample lists 450,000 to 600,000 distinct CDR3 sequences; approximately 13% were detected once. The ten largest make up 11% to 15% of the sample.

Here the sequenced sample was PBMCs, taken on the day of the yellow fever booster vaccination. The chain joins TRBV6-2 or TRBV6-3 to TRBJ2-3; 8 middle bases align to TRBD2. This clonotype was sampled from a man aged 25 to 40 who received the YFV17D yellow fever vaccine. DNA sequence: TGTGCCAGCAGCCCTCATGGAGCGGGAGTGGGGGGCACAGATACGCAGTATTTT. It specifies CASSPHGAGVGGTDTQYF.